These 14 T cell receptor beta chains share one sample of origin, sequenced in a study of cytomegalovirus exposure and HLA in healthy donors. Primers included in the PCR were 60 Vbeta and 13 Jbeta primers. Assay: immunoSEQ multiplex PCR; the TCRdb copy retains only in-frame clones and omits some. The sample shows around 120,000 clones, about three quarters of them seen only once. The sequencing sample was made of PBMCs. These receptors were taken from a woman aged 35 to 49 in good health and CMV-seronegative.

The chain recombines TRBV11-2 with TRBJ2-5; the match to TRBD2 covers 9 bases. This CDR3 contains 15 residues. The germline V gene has CDR1 SGHAT and CDR2 FQNNGV. After removal of 5 bases from V and 2 bases from J, the junction contained 6 bases not matched to a gene. The CDR3 region has the DNA TGTGCCAGCAGCGCCACAGCGGGGGGTCAAGAGACCCAGTACTTC. Translated, it gives CASSATAGGQETQYF.

V usage is TRBV11-3 and J usage is TRBJ2-4; 14 positions agree with TRBD2. This CDR3 is built from 19 residues. Germline trimming cut 3 bases from V and 1 base from J; bases unmatched to any gene: 8. Germline V gene sequence: CDR1 SGHNT, CDR2 YENEEA. The CDR3 DNA is TGTGCCAGCAGCTTGGATGGGACTAGCGGGAGCGAGGCCAAAAACATTCAGTACTTC. Protein sequence: CASSLDGTSGSEAKNIQYF.

V and J are TRBV19 and TRBJ1-3, with 10 bases matching TRBD1. V lost 10 bases and J lost 2; bases outside the gene matches: 5. The CDR3 totals 14 residues. The V gene's germline CDR1 is LNHDA and CDR2 SQIVND (reference sequence). CDR3 sequence reads: CATLGQGTGNTIYF. CDR3 nucleotide sequence: TGTGCCACTTTGGGACAGGGGACTGGAAACACCATATATTTT.

CDR3 region: CSVLPAGGLDTQYF. DNA for the CDR3: TGCAGCGTTTTACCAGCGGGGGGGTTAGATACGCAGTATTTT. This rearrangement joins TRBV29-1 to TRBJ2-3, with TRBD2 matching 10 bases. The CDR3 has 14 amino acids. The junction had 7 bases not matched to a gene; V was cut back by 5 bases and J by 5 bases. Germline lookup yields CDR1 SQVTM and CDR2 ANQGSEA.

V usage is TRBV28 and J usage is TRBJ2-3; D remains ambiguous. CDR1 is MDHEN, CDR2 SYDVKM, per germline. CDR3 size: 14 residues. The germline V and J ends were trimmed by 5 bases and 1 base, with 10 bases remaining between them. CDR3 in amino acids: CASSNQYRTDTQYF. The CDR3, as DNA: TGTGCCAGCAGTAACCAGTATCGCACAGATACGCAGTATTTT.

The chain recombines TRBV18 with TRBJ1-1; D uncertain. Per the germline V gene, CDR1 is KGHSH and CDR2 is LQKENI. The CDR3 is 14 residues long. Trimming cost V 3 bases and J 5 bases, with 13 bases left between them. The CDR3 protein is CASSPREGRTEAFF. CDR3 nucleotide sequence: TGTGCCAGCTCACCCCGGGAGGGTAGGACTGAAGCTTTCTTT.

V usage is TRBV19 and J usage is TRBJ2-5; 7 bases are shared with TRBD1. V lost 6 bases to trimming and J lost 3 bases; unmatched junction nucleotides: 7. Germline CDR1 is LNHDA and CDR2 is SQIVND (reference sequence). The CDR3 spans 14 residues. CDR3 amino acids: CASSGGQVKETQYF. The CDR3 bases are TGTGCCAGTAGCGGAGGACAGGTAAAAGAGACCCAGTACTTC.

The chain has TRBV7-9 and TRBJ1-2; 9 nucleotides agree with TRBD1. This CDR3 is built from 14 residues. J gave up 7 bases and V 1 base, and 4 bases lay outside the gene matches. From germline, CDR1 is SEHNR and CDR2 FQNEAQ (reference sequence). CDR3 protein: CASSLGDREAGYTF. CDR3 sequence (DNA): TGTGCCAGCAGCTTAGGGGACAGGGAGGCTGGCTACACCTTC.

The chain recombines TRBV9 with TRBJ2-5; D is uncertain. The J call may not be correct, given that the DNA end is closer to TRBJ2-7. The germline V gene has CDR1 SGDLS and CDR2 YYNGEE. The CDR3 length is 14 residues. CDR3 residues: CASSVGAGPYEQYF. The DNA of the CDR3 is TGTGCCAGCAGCGTAGGGGCAGGTCCCTACGAGCAGTACTTC.

This clone was seen only a few times. The V gene is TRBV2, the J gene TRBJ2-2; D not certain. V shed 6 bases and J shed 5 bases, with 10 bases lying between them. Germline CDR1 SNHLY, CDR2 FYNNEI. The CDR3 covers 13 residues. DNA of the CDR3: TGTGCCAGCAGATACCAGAGGACCGGGGAGCTGTTTTTT. Translated: CASRYQRTGELFF. Complete variable domain (other parts from reference TRBV2 and TRBJ2-2): EPEVTQTPSHQVTQMGQEVILRCVPISNHLYFYWYRQILGQKVEFLVSFYNNEISEKSEIFDDQFSVERPDGSNFTLKIRSTKLEDSAMYFCASRYQRTGELFFGEGSRLTVL.

This chain uses TRBV5-1 with TRBJ2-7, with a possible D match to TRBD1 (5 bases). This CDR3 comprises 16 residues. Germline loops: CDR1 SGHRS, CDR2 YFSETQ. Trimming took off 3 bases at V and 3 bases at J, with 19 bases between the two ends. CDR3 protein: CASSSRTGPQGYEQYF. The CDR3, as DNA: TGCGCCAGCAGCTCCCGTACCGGGCCCCAGGGCTACGAGCAGTACTTC. The full variable domain, its missing parts supplied by reference TRBV5-1 and TRBJ2-7, is KAGVTQTPRYLIKTRGQQVTLSCSPISGHRSVSWYQQTPGQGLQFLFEYFSETQRNKGNFPGRFSGRQFSNSRSEMNVSTLELGDSALYLCASSSRTGPQGYEQYFGPGTRLTVT.

About this clone: A read error is likely, as this CDR3 ends without the conserved phenylalanine or tryptophan. The genes are TRBV7-2 and TRBJ1-3; 7 bases fit TRBD1. With V trimmed by 6 bases and J by 7 bases, 12 bases remained unmatched. This CDR3 contains 15 residues. Germline CDR1 and CDR2: SGHTA and FQGNSA. The CDR3 region is CASSQVPGGGNTIYS. The CDR3 DNA reads TGTGCCAGCAGTCAAGTCCCAGGGGGAGGTAACACCATATATTCT.

The V gene is TRBV29-1, the J gene TRBJ2-1, with TRBD2 identical over 12 bases. The germline CDR1 and CDR2 sequences are SQVTM and ANQGSEA. J was trimmed by 0 bases and V by 8 bases; bases with no gene match: 8. The CDR3 loop spans 16 amino acids. The CDR3 DNA follows: TGCAGCCTGAAGGCTAGCGGGAGGGCCTCCTACAATGAGCAGTTCTTC. It specifies CSLKASGRASYNEQFF.

The gene calls are TRBV5-1 and TRBJ1-3; D not certain. Trimming took off 4 bases at V and 0 bases at J, with 11 bases between the two ends. This CDR3 has 15 residues. Germline V gene data show CDR1 as SGHRS and CDR2 as YFSETQ. CDR3 nucleotide sequence: TGCGCCAGCAGCCCTGGAGCTGGCTCTGGAAACACCATATATTTT. It is translated as CASSPGAGSGNTIYF. Using reference TRBV5-1 and TRBJ1-3 for the parts outside the CDR3, the full variable domain is KAGVTQTPRYLIKTRGQQVTLSCSPISGHRSVSWYQQTPGQGLQFLFEYFSETQRNKGNFPGRFSGRQFSNSRSEMNVSTLELGDSALYLCASSPGAGSGNTIYFGEGSWLTVV.